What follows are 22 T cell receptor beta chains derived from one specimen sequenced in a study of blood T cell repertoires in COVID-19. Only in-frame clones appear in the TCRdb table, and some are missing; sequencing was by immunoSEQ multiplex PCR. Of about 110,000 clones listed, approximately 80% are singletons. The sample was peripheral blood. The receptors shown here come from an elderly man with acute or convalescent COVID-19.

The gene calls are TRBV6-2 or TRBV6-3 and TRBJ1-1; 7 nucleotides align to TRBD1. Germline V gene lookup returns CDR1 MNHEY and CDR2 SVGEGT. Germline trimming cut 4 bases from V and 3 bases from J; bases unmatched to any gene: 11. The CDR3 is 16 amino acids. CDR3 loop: CASSSIRGRGDTEAFF. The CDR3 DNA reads TGTGCCAGCAGTTCAATAAGGGGGCGAGGGGACACTGAAGCTTTCTTT.

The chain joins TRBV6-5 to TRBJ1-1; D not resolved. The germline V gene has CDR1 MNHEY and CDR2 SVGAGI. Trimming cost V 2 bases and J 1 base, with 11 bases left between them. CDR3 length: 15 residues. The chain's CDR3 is CASSYRLQANTEAFF. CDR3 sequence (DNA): TGTGCCAGCAGTTACCGACTACAAGCGAACACTGAAGCTTTCTTT.

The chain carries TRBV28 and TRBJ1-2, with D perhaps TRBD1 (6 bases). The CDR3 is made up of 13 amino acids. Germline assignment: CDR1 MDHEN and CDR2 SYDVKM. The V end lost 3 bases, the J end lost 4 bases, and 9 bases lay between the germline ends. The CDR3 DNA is TGTGCCAGCAGTTTGAGGGGGGGCTATGGCTACACCTTC. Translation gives CASSLRGGYGYTF.

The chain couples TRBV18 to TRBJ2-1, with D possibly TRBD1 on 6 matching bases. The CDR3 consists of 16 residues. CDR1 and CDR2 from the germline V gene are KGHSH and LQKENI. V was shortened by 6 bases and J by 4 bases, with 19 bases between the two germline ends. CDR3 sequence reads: CASSALWGLPYNEQFF. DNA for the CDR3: TGTGCCAGCTCCGCCCTCTGGGGGCTTCCTTACAATGAGCAGTTCTTC.

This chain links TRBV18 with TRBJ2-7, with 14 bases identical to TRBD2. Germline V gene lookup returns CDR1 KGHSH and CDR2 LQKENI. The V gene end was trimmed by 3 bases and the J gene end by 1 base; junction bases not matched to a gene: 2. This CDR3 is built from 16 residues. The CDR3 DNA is TGTGCCAGCTCACCGGGACTAGCGGGAGTGTCCTACGAGCAGTACTTC. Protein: CASSPGLAGVSYEQYF.

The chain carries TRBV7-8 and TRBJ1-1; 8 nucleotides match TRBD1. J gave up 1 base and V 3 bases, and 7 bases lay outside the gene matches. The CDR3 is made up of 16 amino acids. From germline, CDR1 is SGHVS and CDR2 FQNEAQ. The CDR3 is CASSFGQGVWNTEAFF. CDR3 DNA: TGTGCCAGCAGCTTCGGACAGGGTGTCTGGAACACTGAAGCTTTCTTT.

The CDR3 spells CASSRGQSGNTIYF. CDR3 DNA: TGTGCCAGCAGCCGGGGACAGTCTGGAAACACCATATATTTT. V is TRBV6-6 and J is TRBJ1-3, with TRBD1 matching 7 bases. CDR1 and CDR2 (germline): MNHNY, SVGAGI (reference sequence). The CDR3 has 14 residues. V shed 6 bases and J 1 base; nucleotides not matched to a gene: 3.

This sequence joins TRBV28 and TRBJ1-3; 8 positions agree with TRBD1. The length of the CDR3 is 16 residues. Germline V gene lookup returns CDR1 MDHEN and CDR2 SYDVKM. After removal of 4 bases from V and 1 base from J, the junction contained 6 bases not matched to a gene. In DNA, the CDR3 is TGTGCCAGCAGTTGGGGACAGGTTGGTTCTGGAAACACCATATATTTT. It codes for CASSWGQVGSGNTIYF.

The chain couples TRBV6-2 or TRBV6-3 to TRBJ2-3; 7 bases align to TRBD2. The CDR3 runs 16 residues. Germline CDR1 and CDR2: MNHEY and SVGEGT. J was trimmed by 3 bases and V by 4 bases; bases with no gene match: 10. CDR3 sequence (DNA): TGTGCCAGCAGTTCAGCGGGGCCGGGGTCAACAGATACGCAGTATTTT. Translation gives CASSSAGPGSTDTQYF.

CDR3 amino acids: CASSAPLAGPYEQYF. The CDR3 DNA sequence: TGTGCCAGCAGCGCCCCGCTAGCGGGACCTTACGAGCAGTACTTC. The chain carries TRBV28 and TRBJ2-7; 9 nucleotides line up with TRBD2. J gave up 4 bases and V 6 bases, and 10 bases lay outside the gene matches. This CDR3 spans 15 amino acids. Per germline, CDR1 MDHEN and CDR2 SYDVKM.

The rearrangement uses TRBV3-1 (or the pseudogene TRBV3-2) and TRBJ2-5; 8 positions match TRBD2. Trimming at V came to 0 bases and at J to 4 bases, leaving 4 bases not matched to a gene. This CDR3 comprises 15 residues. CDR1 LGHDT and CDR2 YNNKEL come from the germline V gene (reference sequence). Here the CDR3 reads CASSQDEAGVETQYF. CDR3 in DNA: TGTGCCAGCAGCCAAGATGAAGCGGGAGTAGAGACCCAGTACTTC.

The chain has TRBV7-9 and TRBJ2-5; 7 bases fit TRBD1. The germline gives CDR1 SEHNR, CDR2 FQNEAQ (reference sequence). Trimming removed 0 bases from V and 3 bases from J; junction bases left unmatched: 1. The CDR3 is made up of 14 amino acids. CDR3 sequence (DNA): TGTGCCAGCAGCTTAGCAGGGGGCAAAGAGACCCAGTACTTC. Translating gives CASSLAGGKETQYF.

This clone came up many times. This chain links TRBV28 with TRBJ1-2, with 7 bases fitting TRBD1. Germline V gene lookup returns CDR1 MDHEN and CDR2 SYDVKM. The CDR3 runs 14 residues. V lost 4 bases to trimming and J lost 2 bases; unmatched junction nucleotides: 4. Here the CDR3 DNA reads TGTGCCAGCAGTTCATTGACAGGGAACTATGGCTACACCTTC. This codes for CASSSLTGNYGYTF.

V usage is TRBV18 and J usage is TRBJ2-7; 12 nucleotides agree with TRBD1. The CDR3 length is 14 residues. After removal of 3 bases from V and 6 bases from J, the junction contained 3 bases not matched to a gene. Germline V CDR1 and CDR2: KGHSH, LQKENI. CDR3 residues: CASSPGTGGLEQYF. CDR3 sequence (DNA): TGTGCCAGCTCACCCGGGACAGGGGGCCTCGAGCAGTACTTC. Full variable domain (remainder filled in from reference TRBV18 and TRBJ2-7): NAGVMQNPRHLVRRRGQEARLRCSPMKGHSHVYWYRQLPEEGLKFMVYLQKENIIDESGMPKERFSAEFPKEGPSILRIQQVVRGDSAAYFCASSPGTGGLEQYFGPGTRLTVT.

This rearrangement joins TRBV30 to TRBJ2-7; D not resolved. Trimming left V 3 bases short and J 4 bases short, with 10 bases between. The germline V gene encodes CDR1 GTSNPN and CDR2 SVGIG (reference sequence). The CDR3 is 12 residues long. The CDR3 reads CAWSVTQYEQYF. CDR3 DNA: TGTGCCTGGAGCGTAACTCAATACGAGCAGTACTTC.

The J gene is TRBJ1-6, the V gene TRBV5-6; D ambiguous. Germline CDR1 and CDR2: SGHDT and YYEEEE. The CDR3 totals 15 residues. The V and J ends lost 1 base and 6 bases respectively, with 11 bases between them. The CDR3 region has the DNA TGTGCCAGCAGCTTGATCACGGGTTCTAATTCACCCCTCCACTTT. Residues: CASSLITGSNSPLHF.

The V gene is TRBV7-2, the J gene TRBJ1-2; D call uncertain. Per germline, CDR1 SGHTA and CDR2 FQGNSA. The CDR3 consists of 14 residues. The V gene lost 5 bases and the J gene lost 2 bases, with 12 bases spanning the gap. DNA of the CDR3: TGTGCCAGCAGCCTCACAATAGCGAACTATGGCTACACCTTC. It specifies CASSLTIANYGYTF.

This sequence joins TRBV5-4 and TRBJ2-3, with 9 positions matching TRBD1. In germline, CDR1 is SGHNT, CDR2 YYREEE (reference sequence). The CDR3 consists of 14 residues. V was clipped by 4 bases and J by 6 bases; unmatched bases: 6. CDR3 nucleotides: TGTGCCAGCAGCCAAGACAGGGGGTTGGATACGCAGTATTTT. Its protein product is CASSQDRGLDTQYF.

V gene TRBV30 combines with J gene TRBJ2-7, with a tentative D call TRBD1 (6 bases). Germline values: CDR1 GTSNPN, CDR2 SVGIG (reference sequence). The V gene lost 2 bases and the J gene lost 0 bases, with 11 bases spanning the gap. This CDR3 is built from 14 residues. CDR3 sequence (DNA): TGTGCCTGGAGTAACTACAGGGTCTCCTACGAGCAGTACTTC. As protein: CAWSNYRVSYEQYF.

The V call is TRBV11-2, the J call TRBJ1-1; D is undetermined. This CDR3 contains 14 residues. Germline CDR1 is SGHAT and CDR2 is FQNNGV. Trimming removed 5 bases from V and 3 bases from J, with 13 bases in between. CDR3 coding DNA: TGTGCCAGCAGCCCCGTTGGTGGCTACACTGAAGCTTTCTTT. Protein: CASSPVGGYTEAFF.

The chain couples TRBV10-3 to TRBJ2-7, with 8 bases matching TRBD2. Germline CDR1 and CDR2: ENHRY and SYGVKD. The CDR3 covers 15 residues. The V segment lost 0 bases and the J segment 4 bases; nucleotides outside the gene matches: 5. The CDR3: CAISESSSGSYEQYF. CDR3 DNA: TGTGCCATCAGTGAGTCGTCAAGCGGGAGTTACGAGCAGTACTTC.

The CDR3 sequence: CASSPVGGPYNEQFF. DNA for the CDR3: TGTGCCAGCAGCCCGGTCGGGGGACCCTACAATGAGCAGTTCTTC. The rearrangement joins TRBV7-9 to TRBJ2-1, with D perhaps TRBD2 (6 bases). This CDR3 is 15 amino acids long. Trimming stripped 5 bases from V and 2 bases from J, with 13 bases between. CDR1 and CDR2 from the germline V gene are SEHNR and FQNEAQ (reference sequence).